A single TCR beta chain is shown here with its context. V lost 2 bases and J lost 5, with 9 bases in between. CDR3 length equals 14 residues. Germline V gene lookup returns CDR1 SGHAT and CDR2 FQNNGV. The data were obtained in a study of blood T cell repertoires in COVID-19. Turning to the study itself: Nucleic acid was either cDNA or gDNA, and it came from T cells, B-cell-depleted T cells, or PBMCs.

As originally analysed: Amplification with reference gene primers provided the estimates of nucleated cell counts. Data came from immunoSEQ multiplex PCR; TCRdb stores just in-frame clones and leaves some out. The V and J calls and clone size are taken from that table; D and trimming were inferred from the DNA. The sample lists about 94,000 clones, around 87% seen once, with roughly 7.1% in the top ten. The chain combines TRBV11-2 with TRBJ2-2, with a possible D match to TRBD1 (6 bases). Material: peripheral blood. The source of this sequence is a human donor with acute or convalescent COVID-19. The donor label of this sample is uncertain. The CDR3 loop is CASSLPGDTGELFF. The CDR3, as DNA: TGTGCCAGCAGCTTACCAGGGGATACCGGGGAGCTGTTTTTT.